These 30 T cell receptor beta chains share one sample of origin, sequenced in a study of T cells after yellow fever vaccination (dated by TCRdb to about 2019). Libraries were prepared through 5' RACE. The run used an Illumina HiSeq 2500. Using fastp trimming at Q25 and MiXCR clonotype assembly, TCRdb reanalyzed the public sequencing data and kept in-frame beta chains. CDR3 protein duplicates are merged, each entry listing the most common genes and DNA. In all, the sample holds about 360,000 distinct CDR3 sequences, and about 6% of those were seen once. The ten top clones hold around 16% of the sample. This specimen's treatment or condition label, interpreted: live attenuated yellow fever vaccine strain. The source material was PBMCs, sampled 5 days after the yellow fever booster vaccination. The receptors originated from a young man who received the YFV17D yellow fever vaccine.

This clonotype was picked up many times. The chain links TRBV12-3 or TRBV12-4 to TRBJ2-5, with TRBD1 as a possible D gene (6 bases). V lost 3 bases, J lost 9 bases, and 14 bases lay in between. This CDR3 contains 13 residues. As DNA, the CDR3 is TGTGCCAGCAGTTTGTGGCAGGGGAAGGCCCAGTACTTC. This gives the protein CASSLWQGKAQYF.

A few counts support this clonotype. The rearrangement uses TRBV28 and TRBJ2-1; 7 bases are a match to TRBD2. With V trimmed by 7 bases and J by 4 bases, 13 bases remained unmatched. The CDR3 runs to 16 residues. Germline loops: CDR1 MDHEN, CDR2 SYDVKM. Here the CDR3 DNA reads TGTGCCAGCACAAGTCCCGGGACTAACGCGTACAATGAGCAGTTCTTC. This codes for CASTSPGTNAYNEQFF.

This clonotype was counted at least ten times. The V gene is TRBV19, the J gene TRBJ2-3, with 10 nucleotides matching TRBD2. Per germline, CDR1 LNHDA and CDR2 SQIVND (reference sequence). Germline trimming cut 8 bases from V and 0 bases from J; bases unmatched to any gene: 5. This CDR3 comprises 15 residues. CDR3 DNA: TGTGCCAGTGGACTACTAGCGGGGAGCACAGATACGCAGTATTTT. Its protein is CASGLLAGSTDTQYF.

Ten or more counts support this clonotype. The J gene is TRBJ2-7, the V gene TRBV13; D ambiguous. Trimming cost V 5 bases and J 0 bases, with 14 bases left between them. The CDR3 covers 15 residues. The germline V gene encodes CDR1 PRHDT and CDR2 FYEKMQ (reference sequence). In DNA form, the CDR3 reads TGTGCCAGCAGCCCCCGATCGACGGCCTCCTACGAGCAGTACTTC. It specifies CASSPRSTASYEQYF.

This clonotype appeared many times. The chain uses TRBV7-8 and TRBJ1-5; no clear D. Germline V gene lookup returns CDR1 SGHVS and CDR2 FQNEAQ. The CDR3 extends over 14 amino acids. The ends were cut back, 0 bases at V and 3 bases at J, with 6 bases in the middle. Written as DNA, the CDR3 is TGTGCCAGCAGCTTAGCCAGCCACAATCAGCCCCAGCATTTT. It translates to CASSLASHNQPQHF.

In this sample, this clonotype turned up a few times. The chain is built from TRBV29-1 and TRBJ2-1; D unclear. V gave up 0 bases and J gave up 15 bases, with 15 bases separating them. CDR3 length: 12 residues. CDR1 and CDR2 from the germline V gene are SQVTM and ANQGSEA. CDR3 bases: TGCAGCGTTGAAGATCCCCCCCTTGGGCGGTTCTTC. It translates to CSVEDPPLGRFF.

This clonotype turned up a few times. The rearrangement joins TRBV7-2 to TRBJ2-3; 10 bases map to TRBD2. Trimming removed 2 bases from V and 3 bases from J; junction bases left unmatched: 2. The CDR3 is 15 residues long. Per germline, CDR1 SGHTA and CDR2 FQGNSA. The CDR3 protein is CASSLSSGRTDTQYF. The CDR3 region has the DNA TGTGCCAGCAGCTTAAGTAGCGGGAGGACAGATACGCAGTATTTT. The complete variable domain, with remaining parts taken from reference TRBV7-2 and TRBJ2-3, reads GAGVSQSPSNKVTEKGKDVELRCDPISGHTALYWYRQSLGQGLEFLIYFQGNSAPDKSGLPSDRFSAERTGGSVSTLTIQRTQQEDSAVYLCASSLSSGRTDTQYFGPGTRLTVL.

The chain combines TRBV5-1 with TRBJ2-1, with TRBD2 as a possible D gene (6 bases). There are 16 residues in the CDR3. The ends were cut back, 4 bases at V and 3 bases at J, with 17 bases in the middle. Germline CDR1 is SGHRS and CDR2 is YFSETQ. The CDR3 loop reads CASSLGTPLGYNEQFF. In DNA form, the CDR3 reads TGCGCCAGCAGCCTCGGGACTCCATTAGGCTACAATGAGCAGTTCTTC.

This clonotype turned up a few times. The chain is built from TRBV7-9 and TRBJ2-7, with D possibly matching TRBD2 (6 bases). The germline CDR1 and CDR2 sequences are SEHNR and FQNEAQ (reference sequence). CDR3 size: 15 residues. Trimming stripped 5 bases from V and 7 bases from J, with 21 bases between. This CDR3 is CASSVRDWEPGEQYF. The CDR3 region has the DNA TGTGCCAGCAGCGTCCGGGACTGGGAGCCTGGTGAGCAGTACTTC.

The chain couples TRBV4-3 to TRBJ2-2, with D possibly being TRBD2 (5 bases). V was clipped by 0 bases and J by 6 bases, with 8 bases between them. The CDR3 contains 14 residues. Germline V gene sequence: CDR1 LGHNA, CDR2 YSLEER. The CDR3 loop reads CASSQDGSAGELFF. CDR3 DNA: TGCGCCAGCAGCCAAGATGGGAGTGCCGGGGAGCTGTTTTTT.

This clonotype has only a few counts. The rearrangement links TRBV4-2 to TRBJ2-6; D is undetermined. Trimming cost V 1 base and J 1 base, with 11 bases left between them. The CDR3 consists of 17 residues. CDR1 LGHNA and CDR2 YNFKEQ come from the germline V gene. The CDR3 sequence: CASSQASGISGANVLTF. The CDR3 nucleotides are TGTGCCAGCAGCCAAGCTAGTGGTATATCTGGGGCCAACGTCCTGACTTTC.

This sequence joins TRBV20-1 and TRBJ2-1, with D perhaps matching TRBD2 (6 bases). The V gene lost 0 bases and the J gene lost 8 bases, with 17 bases spanning the gap. CDR3 size: 15 residues. The germline gives CDR1 DFQATT, CDR2 SNEGSKA (reference sequence). Here the CDR3 reads CSARDVLAPGDEQFF. Here the CDR3 DNA reads TGCAGTGCTAGAGATGTACTAGCTCCTGGGGATGAGCAGTTCTTC.

The genes are TRBV6-5 and TRBJ2-3, with TRBD1 matching 10 bases. Germline CDR1 is MNHEY and CDR2 is SVGAGI. V shed 2 bases, J shed 3 bases, and the junction held 11 bases outside the gene matches. This CDR3 contains 18 residues. CDR3 in DNA: TGTGCCAGCAGTTACGCGGCACTCGGACAGGGGGGGACAGATACGCAGTATTTT. Protein: CASSYAALGQGGTDTQYF.

This clonotype has a count of ten or more. The CDR3, as DNA: TGTGCCAGCAGTTTAATACAGTACAATGAGCAGTTCTTC. Residues: CASSLIQYNEQFF. The chain recombines TRBV27 with TRBJ2-1; D remains unclear. CDR1 MNHEY and CDR2 SMNVEV come from the germline V gene (reference sequence). CDR3 length: 13 amino acids. With 2 bases removed from V and 4 bases from J, the gap between germline ends came to 6 bases.

For this clonotype: A read error may be the cause here, since a much bigger clone is one base away. V is TRBV7-3 and J is TRBJ2-7; TRBD2 might be the D (7 bases). The CDR3 is made up of 16 amino acids. The germline CDR1 and CDR2 sequences are SGHTA and FQGTGA. The V gene lost 5 bases and the J gene lost 2 bases, with 19 bases spanning the gap. Written as DNA, the CDR3 is TGTGCCAGCAGCCCCGGGGGCGGGGGACTTACCTACGAGCAGTACTTC. Translated, it gives CASSPGGGGLTYEQYF.

This clonotype has more than one count but fewer than ten. V is TRBV7-2 and J is TRBJ2-3, with D possibly matching TRBD2 (6 bases). The V gene lost 8 bases and the J gene lost 1 base, with 13 bases spanning the gap. Germline CDR1 is SGHTA and CDR2 is FQGNSA. The CDR3 loop spans 14 amino acids. The CDR3 spells CASRVASGTDTQYF. The DNA for the CDR3 is TGTGCCAGCCGGGTGGCTAGCGGCACAGATACGCAGTATTTT.

The rearrangement uses TRBV6-1 and TRBJ2-7; TRBD1 aligns across 9 bases. The trim removed 6 bases at V and 1 base at J, leaving 4 bases unmatched. The germline CDR1 and CDR2 sequences are MNHNS and SASEGT. This CDR3 spans 14 amino acids. The CDR3 protein is CASRDRGRSYEQYF. In nucleotides, the CDR3 is TGTGCCAGCAGAGACAGGGGGAGGTCCTACGAGCAGTACTTC.

The V gene is TRBV14, the J gene TRBJ2-2; weak D call: TRBD2 (5 bases). The CDR3 runs 15 residues. Looked up from germline, CDR1 is SGHDN and CDR2 is FVKESK. Deletions cut 4 bases from V and 2 bases from J, with 11 bases between. This CDR3 reads CASSRTGKNTGELFF. In DNA, the CDR3 is TGTGCCAGCAGCCGAACCGGGAAAAACACCGGGGAGCTGTTTTTT.

This clonotype was found a few times. The genes are TRBV7-6 and TRBJ2-3; D is ambiguous. CDR3 size: 16 residues. V was trimmed by 0 bases and J by 7 bases, leaving 17 bases between them. Germline CDR1 and CDR2: SGHVS and FNYEAQ. CDR3 sequence reads: CASSLAAGSLGNTQYF. The CDR3 DNA follows: TGTGCCAGCAGCTTAGCGGCCGGCTCACTGGGAAATACGCAGTATTTT.

The chain uses TRBV14 and TRBJ2-3, with D possibly being TRBD2 (7 bases). Germline CDR1 and CDR2: SGHDN and FVKESK. The CDR3 totals 16 residues. V lost 3 bases and J lost 2, with 15 bases in between. The DNA of the CDR3 is TGTGCCAGCAGCCATTCTAAGCGGGACAACACAGATACGCAGTATTTT. Translated, it gives CASSHSKRDNTDTQYF.

CDR3: CSAGTSGRALDEQFF. The CDR3 DNA reads as TGCAGTGCTGGGACTAGCGGGAGGGCCCTGGATGAGCAGTTCTTC. This chain joins TRBV20-1 and TRBJ2-1, with 16 bases fitting TRBD2. Germline V lookup: CDR1 DFQATT, CDR2 SNEGSKA (reference sequence). CDR3 length: 15 amino acids. V lost 5 bases to trimming and J lost 8 bases; unmatched junction nucleotides: 6.

The chain links TRBV3-1 to TRBJ2-1, with 12 bases lining up with TRBD2. V shed 5 bases, J shed 0 bases, and the junction held 17 bases outside the gene matches. The CDR3 extends over 21 amino acids. The germline gives CDR1 LGHDT, CDR2 YNNKEL (reference sequence). The CDR3 loop is CASSSLPGLAGPKSSYNEQFF. The CDR3 nucleotides read TGTGCCAGCAGCTCCCTTCCGGGACTAGCGGGCCCTAAGAGCTCCTACAATGAGCAGTTCTTC.

The table lists this clonotype with many counts. This chain uses TRBV6-1 with TRBJ2-2; 13 bases fit TRBD2. V lost 6 bases to trimming and J lost 1 base; unmatched junction nucleotides: 5. Per germline, CDR1 MNHNS and CDR2 SASEGT. CDR3 length equals 17 residues. The DNA of the CDR3 is TGTGCCAGCAGCCCTCGGACTAGCGGGAGGAACACCGGGGAGCTGTTTTTT. As protein: CASSPRTSGRNTGELFF.

The chain is built from TRBV20-1 and TRBJ2-1, with 8 bases identical to TRBD1. Germline V gene sequence: CDR1 DFQATT, CDR2 SNEGSKA (reference sequence). This CDR3 is 14 amino acids long. Trimming cost V 2 bases and J 9 bases; bases outside gene matches: 9. This CDR3 is CSARPLRGRVEQFF. In nucleotides, the CDR3 is TGCAGTGCTAGACCACTCAGGGGGCGTGTTGAGCAGTTCTTC.

This chain uses TRBV7-6 with TRBJ2-5, with D unresolved. CDR1 is SGHVS, CDR2 FNYEAQ, per germline. The V end was cut by 1 base, the J end by 7 bases, with 10 bases between. The CDR3 extends over 13 amino acids. The CDR3 bases are TGTGCCAGCAGCTTAGATAACGTGAGGACCCAGTACTTC. Translated, it gives CASSLDNVRTQYF.

V and J are TRBV4-3 and TRBJ2-3; 9 bases agree with TRBD2. Per germline, CDR1 LGHNA and CDR2 YSLEER. Trimming took 4 bases from V and 4 from J; bases not matched to a gene: 12. The CDR3 runs to 17 residues. CDR3 in DNA: TGCGCCAGCAGCCCAGCAATGGGACTAGCAAGCCCAGATACGCAGTATTTT. Residues: CASSPAMGLASPDTQYF.

This clonotype was picked up many times. This sequence joins TRBV9 and TRBJ2-4; a possible D gene is TRBD1 (5 bases). The CDR3 is made up of 16 amino acids. Germline V gene data show CDR1 as SGDLS and CDR2 as YYNGEE. V was clipped by 0 bases and J by 1 base, with 11 bases between them. The CDR3 bases are TGTGCCAGCAGCGTAGGGCAGGGTCTCGCCAAAAACATTCAGTACTTC. Translated: CASSVGQGLAKNIQYF.

The V gene is TRBV4-2, the J gene TRBJ2-7; 10 bases line up with TRBD2. After removal of 3 bases from V and 4 bases from J, the junction contained 12 bases not matched to a gene. CDR1 LGHNA and CDR2 YNFKEQ come from the germline V gene. This CDR3 contains 17 residues. The CDR3 is CASSQGGSGRALYEQYF. The DNA of the CDR3 is TGTGCCAGCAGCCAGGGGGGAAGCGGGAGGGCATTGTACGAGCAGTACTTC.

The CDR3 here is CASSLTGGPTDTQYF. DNA for the CDR3: TGTGCCAGCAGTTTGACGGGAGGGCCCACAGATACGCAGTATTTT. The chain has TRBV12-3 or TRBV12-4 and TRBJ2-3; TRBD2 matches 8 bases. Germline trimming cut 3 bases from V and 2 bases from J; bases unmatched to any gene: 4. This CDR3 region has 15 residues.

This clonotype was observed at least ten times. The chain joins TRBV12-3 or TRBV12-4 to TRBJ2-1, with 12 nucleotides matching TRBD2. The ends lost 5 bases at V and 10 bases at J; junction bases unmatched: 9. The CDR3 is made up of 15 amino acids. The CDR3 is CASSTGTSGLREQFF. As DNA, the CDR3 is TGTGCCAGCAGTACTGGGACTAGCGGGCTTAGGGAGCAGTTCTTC.